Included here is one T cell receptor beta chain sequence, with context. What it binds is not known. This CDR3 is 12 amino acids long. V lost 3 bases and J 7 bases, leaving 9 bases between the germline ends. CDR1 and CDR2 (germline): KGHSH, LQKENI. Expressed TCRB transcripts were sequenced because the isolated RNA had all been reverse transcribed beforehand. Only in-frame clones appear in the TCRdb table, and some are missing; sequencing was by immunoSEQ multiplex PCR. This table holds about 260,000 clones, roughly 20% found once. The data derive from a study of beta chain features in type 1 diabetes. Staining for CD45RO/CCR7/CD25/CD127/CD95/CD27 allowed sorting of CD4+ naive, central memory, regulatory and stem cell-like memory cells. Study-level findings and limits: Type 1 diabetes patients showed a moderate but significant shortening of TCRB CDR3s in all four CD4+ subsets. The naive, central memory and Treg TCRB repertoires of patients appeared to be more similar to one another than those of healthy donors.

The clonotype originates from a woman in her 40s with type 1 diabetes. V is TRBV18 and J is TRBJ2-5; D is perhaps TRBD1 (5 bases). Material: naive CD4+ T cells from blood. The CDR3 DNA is TGTGCCAGCTCACCCCCCACAGGGACCCAGTACTTC. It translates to CASSPPTGTQYF.